This TCR beta chain is from a study of blood T cell repertoires in COVID-19. At the level of the study: The United States, Italy and Spain provided the acute and convalescent COVID-19 samples.

The repertoire was sequenced with immunoSEQ multiplex PCR; TCRdb's copy has only in-frame clones and lacks some. The sample carries 350,000 or so clones, approximately 89% recorded once. Germline CDR1 and CDR2: LNHDA and SQIVND (reference sequence). The CDR3 is made up of 16 amino acids. V trimming: 6 bases; J trimming: 2 bases; junction bases outside the gene matches: 9. Seattle patients were enrolled while actively infected and followed longitudinally. The chain couples TRBV19 to TRBJ1-3; 8 bases align to TRBD1. The specimen sequenced was peripheral blood. This TCR was recovered from a woman aged 55-70 years with COVID-19, enrolled during active disease. The CDR3 reads CASSLGGTGPGNTIYF. The CDR3 DNA reads as TGTGCCAGTAGCCTCGGGGGGACAGGACCTGGAAACACCATATATTTT.